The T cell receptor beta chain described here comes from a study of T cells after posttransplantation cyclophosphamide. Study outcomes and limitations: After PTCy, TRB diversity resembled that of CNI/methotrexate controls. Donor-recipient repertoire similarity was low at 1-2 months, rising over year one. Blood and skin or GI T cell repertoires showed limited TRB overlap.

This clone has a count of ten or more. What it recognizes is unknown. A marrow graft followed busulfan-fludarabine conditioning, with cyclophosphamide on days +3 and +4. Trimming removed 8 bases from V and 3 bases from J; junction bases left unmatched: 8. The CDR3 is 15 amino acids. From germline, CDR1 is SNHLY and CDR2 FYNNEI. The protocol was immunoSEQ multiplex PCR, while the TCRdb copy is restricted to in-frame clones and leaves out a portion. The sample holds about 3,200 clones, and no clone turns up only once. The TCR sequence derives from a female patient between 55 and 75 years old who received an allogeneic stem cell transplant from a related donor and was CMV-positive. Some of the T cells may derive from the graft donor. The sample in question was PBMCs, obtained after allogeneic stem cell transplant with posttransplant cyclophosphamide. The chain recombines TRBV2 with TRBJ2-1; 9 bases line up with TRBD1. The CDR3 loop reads CASSGTGLGYNEQFF. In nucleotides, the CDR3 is TGTGCCAGCTCCGGGACAGGGCTGGGCTACAATGAGCAGTTCTTC.